This passage covers 20 T cell receptor beta chains from one sample sequenced in a study of shared clonotypes between healthy human individuals. Here immunoSEQ multiplex PCR was the method, and the copy in TCRdb shows in-frame clones only, minus some. The sample yields 950,000 to 1,300,000 clones, about 74% seen once. Material for sequencing was memory CD4+ T cells sorted from blood. Subset indicated: CD45RA-negative fraction. These receptors were collected from a man aged 18 to 30 in good health.

The chain couples TRBV6-4 to TRBJ1-6; possibly TRBD1 for D (5 bases). CDR1 and CDR2 (germline): MRHNA, SNTAGT. This CDR3 comprises 14 residues. Trimming pared 3 bases from V and 7 bases from J, leaving 10 bases between. The CDR3 DNA reads as TGTGCCAGCAGTGAGTCGACAGCCAATTCACCCCTCCACTTT. Its translation is CASSESTANSPLHF.

The gene calls are TRBV7-6 and TRBJ1-1; D not certain. V was shortened by 4 bases and J by 5 bases, with 11 bases between the two germline ends. Germline CDR1 and CDR2: SGHVS and FNYEAQ. The length of the CDR3 is 13 residues. Written as DNA, the CDR3 is TGTGCCAGCAGCTCAGCTTCGGGGACTGAAGCTTTCTTT. Protein product: CASSSASGTEAFF.

The chain is built from TRBV4-3 and TRBJ2-6; perhaps D is TRBD1 or TRBD2 (5 bases each). Trimming stripped 1 base from V and 0 bases from J, with 19 bases between. The CDR3 is 20 residues long. Germline V gene lookup returns CDR1 LGHNA and CDR2 YSLEER. The CDR3 here is CASSQVTGGGTSSGANVLTF. In DNA form, the CDR3 reads TGCGCCAGCAGCCAAGTAACAGGAGGTGGAACGAGCTCTGGGGCCAACGTCCTGACTTTC.

The chain combines TRBV7-2 with TRBJ1-5; D is possibly TRBD1 (5 bases). The ends were cut back, 5 bases at V and 0 bases at J, with 11 bases in the middle. The CDR3 has 15 residues. Per the germline V gene, CDR1 is SGHTA and CDR2 is FQGNSA. The CDR3 nucleotides are TGTGCCAGCAGCCCCACGGGGGTTAGCAATCAGCCCCAGCATTTT. It specifies CASSPTGVSNQPQHF.

The V and J genes are TRBV6-5 and TRBJ2-5; no definite D call. Germline CDR1 reads MNHEY; CDR2 reads SVGAGI. The germline V and J ends were trimmed by 2 bases and 7 bases, with 8 bases remaining between them. There are 12 residues in the CDR3. For the CDR3, the DNA is TGTGCCAGCAGTTACCCCTCTGGGACCCAGTACTTC. Translation: CASSYPSGTQYF.

This clone was seen a single time. A much bigger clone sits one base away, suggesting this may be a read error. Other DNA variants within this sample encode the same CDR3. The chain carries TRBV5-1 and TRBJ2-3; D is unresolved. Per the germline V gene, CDR1 is SGHRS and CDR2 is YFSETQ. There are 13 residues in the CDR3. Deletions cut 1 base from V and 2 bases from J, with 5 bases between. The DNA of the CDR3 is TGCGCCAGCAGCTTGTTCCCCACAGATACGCAGTATTTT. It encodes CASSLFPTDTQYF.

The gene calls are TRBV19 and TRBJ1-5; D may be TRBD1 (5 bases). Germline V CDR1 and CDR2: LNHDA, SQIVND (reference sequence). The V and J ends lost 1 base and 6 bases respectively, with 19 bases between them. The CDR3 is made up of 17 amino acids. The CDR3 is CASSIGDRTTNAQPQHF. In DNA form, the CDR3 reads TGTGCCAGTAGTATAGGAGACAGAACGACCAACGCTCAGCCCCAGCATTTT.

This clone appeared a single time. V and J are TRBV7-2 and TRBJ2-7, with D possibly being TRBD1 or TRBD2 (6 bases each). The CDR3 is 12 amino acids. The germline CDR1 and CDR2 sequences are SGHTA and FQGNSA. V lost 7 bases and J lost 2, with 9 bases in between. This CDR3 is CASKGEAYEQYF. As DNA, the CDR3 is TGTGCCAGCAAGGGGGAGGCCTACGAGCAGTACTTC.

A single count supports this clone. The J gene is TRBJ1-6, the V gene TRBV5-1, with D possibly matching TRBD1 (5 bases). Trimming took off 4 bases at V and 9 bases at J, with 17 bases between the two ends. The CDR3 covers 15 residues. Germline lookup yields CDR1 SGHRS and CDR2 YFSETQ. The CDR3 spells CASSGEGVGSSPLHF. CDR3 nucleotides: TGCGCCAGCAGCGGAGAAGGGGTTGGAAGTTCACCCCTCCACTTT.

The gene calls are TRBV30 and TRBJ2-7, with D unclear. The CDR3 extends over 13 amino acids. Trimming stripped 0 bases from V and 3 bases from J, with 9 bases between. The germline V gene has CDR1 GTSNPN and CDR2 SVGIG (reference sequence). The CDR3 loop is CAWSVLNGYEQYF. The CDR3, as DNA: TGTGCCTGGAGTGTACTTAACGGCTACGAGCAGTACTTC.

The genes are TRBV6-4 and TRBJ2-3; D possibly corresponds to TRBD2 (7 bases). The CDR3 contains 14 residues. Germline V gene sequence: CDR1 MRHNA, CDR2 SNTAGT. Trimming took off 5 bases at V and 4 bases at J, with 13 bases between the two ends. For the CDR3, the DNA is TGTGCCAGCAGTAGGGAGGGGGATGCAGATACGCAGTATTTT. The encoded protein is CASSREGDADTQYF.

This clone was recorded only once. V gene TRBV10-3 combines with J gene TRBJ1-1, with D possibly TRBD1 on 6 matching bases. The CDR3 is 14 residues long. Deletions cut 4 bases from V and 0 bases from J, with 9 bases between. CDR1 is ENHRY, CDR2 SYGVKD, per germline. CDR3 sequence: CAISVTGLNTEAFF. CDR3 coding DNA: TGTGCCATCAGTGTAACAGGGCTGAACACTGAAGCTTTCTTT.

This clone has a single count. This rearrangement joins TRBV13 to TRBJ1-1; 8 bases match TRBD1. Trimming at V came to 5 bases and at J to 4 bases, leaving 9 bases not matched to a gene. The CDR3 has 15 residues. In germline, CDR1 is PRHDT, CDR2 FYEKMQ (reference sequence). CDR3: CASSEGTGRGTEAFF. The DNA of the CDR3 is TGTGCCAGCAGCGAAGGGACAGGCCGGGGCACTGAAGCTTTCTTT. Filled out from reference TRBV13 and TRBJ1-1, the complete variable domain reads AAGVIQSPRHLIKEKRETATLKCYPIPRHDTVYWYQQGPGQDPQFLISFYEKMQSDKGSIPDRFSAQQFSDYHSELNMSSLELGDSALYFCASSEGTGRGTEAFFGQGTRLTVV.

Notes on this clone: This likely traces to a read error, being one base from a far larger clone. V gene TRBV2 combines with J gene TRBJ1-1; possibly TRBD1 for D (6 bases). From germline, CDR1 is SNHLY and CDR2 FYNNEI. The V end lost 6 bases, the J end lost 2 bases, and 13 bases lay between the germline ends. There are 14 residues in the CDR3. The CDR3 region is CASSFGQTNTEAFF. The CDR3 DNA follows: TGTGCCAGCAGCTTCGGACAGACTAACACTGAAGCTTTCTTT.

This clone was seen a few times. CDR3 nucleotide sequence: TGTGCCTGGAGTGTAGGGTCAGGGGATTCACCCCTCCACTTT. This translates into CAWSVGSGDSPLHF. This sequence joins TRBV30 and TRBJ1-6, with D tentatively TRBD1 (6 bases). The CDR3 sequence is 14 residues long. Germline CDR1 is GTSNPN and CDR2 is SVGIG (reference sequence). V was trimmed by 0 bases and J by 8 bases, leaving 11 bases between them.

The chain recombines TRBV2 with TRBJ2-2, with D unresolved. Germline V gene data show CDR1 as SNHLY and CDR2 as FYNNEI. The length of the CDR3 is 12 residues. V gave up 2 bases and J gave up 9 bases, with 7 bases separating them. CDR3 loop: CASSESTRELFF. Written as DNA, the CDR3 is TGTGCCAGCAGTGAAAGTACCAGGGAGCTGTTTTTT.

The sample holds one count of this clone. J is TRBJ1-2 and V is TRBV7-2; D gene unclear. V dropped 5 bases and J dropped 2 bases, with 15 bases sitting between them. The CDR3 contains 15 residues. Germline CDR1 is SGHTA and CDR2 is FQGNSA. The CDR3 spells CASSPMSTQNYGYTF. DNA for the CDR3: TGTGCCAGCAGCCCCATGAGTACTCAAAACTATGGCTACACCTTC.

The chain combines TRBV6-5 with TRBJ1-4, with no clear D. CDR1 and CDR2 from the germline V gene are MNHEY and SVGAGI. This CDR3 is built from 15 residues. Trimming removed 5 bases from V and 8 bases from J, with 18 bases in between. CDR3 sequence (DNA): TGTGCCAGCAGTACGGCGGACTTAGGTCGGGAAAAACTGTTTTTT. Its translation: CASSTADLGREKLFF.

In DNA form, the CDR3 reads TGTGCCAGCAGTGAACCCGGGACAGGTAATTCACCCCTCCACTTT. Translating it yields CASSEPGTGNSPLHF. The chain combines TRBV6-1 with TRBJ1-6, with 8 bases fitting TRBD1. With V trimmed by 2 bases and J by 6 bases, 3 bases remained unmatched. The CDR3 length is 15 residues. Germline assignment: CDR1 MNHNS and CDR2 SASEGT.

The chain carries TRBV18 and TRBJ2-6; no firm D call. The CDR3 is 12 amino acids. Per germline, CDR1 KGHSH and CDR2 LQKENI. V was shortened by 3 bases and J by 5 bases, with 2 bases between the two germline ends. CDR3 sequence: CASSPRANVLTF. Written as DNA, the CDR3 is TGTGCCAGCTCACCCAGGGCCAACGTCCTGACTTTC. Complete variable domain (other parts from reference TRBV18 and TRBJ2-6): NAGVMQNPRHLVRRRGQEARLRCSPMKGHSHVYWYRQLPEEGLKFMVYLQKENIIDESGMPKERFSAEFPKEGPSILRIQQVVRGDSAAYFCASSPRANVLTFGAGSRLTVL.